This TCR beta chain was identified during a study of T cell responses to AZD1222 COVID-19 vaccine. Study-wide results and limits: Targets within unmutated variant regions were reportedly found for nearly half of spike-specific TCRs.

As for this clone: The antigen remains undetermined.

Sequenced by immunoSEQ multiplex PCR; TCRdb stores in-frame clones only, minus some. The sample shows about 140,000 clones, 80% to 95% of them seen only once. The starting material was peripheral blood, obtained 28 days after the second AZD1222 dose. The clonotype comes from an adult who received the AZD1222 COVID-19 vaccine.

The CDR3 here is CASKFPGTGSEQYF. The CDR3 region has the DNA TGTGCCAGCAAATTCCCCGGGACAGGATCCGAGCAGTACTTC. The chain employs TRBV6-5 and TRBJ2-7, with 8 bases lining up with TRBD1. Germline V gene lookup returns CDR1 MNHEY and CDR2 SVGAGI. The CDR3 consists of 14 residues. V lost 7 bases, J lost 6 bases, and 11 bases stayed unmatched.